These 27 T cell receptor beta chains share one sample of origin, sequenced in a study of PD-L1 blockade in urothelial cancer listed by TCRdb under 2017. Library preparation was by the immunoSEQ multiplex PCR assay. Entries here come from immuneACCESS through TCRdb and include only in-frame sequences with V and J called. Some clones fail to appear in such tables; in the studies checked, an unresolved V gene covers under half of the shortfall, and the cause of the remainder is unknown. For this sample there are under 45,000 clones; approximately 80% appear just once. The top ten clones comprise roughly 18% of the sample. Sample: PBMCs, taken around atezolizumab (anti-PD-L1) treatment. Receptors originate from a man aged 55 to 70 with urothelial cancer.

The chain employs TRBV18 and TRBJ2-1; maybe TRBD2 (6 bases). CDR3 length: 12 amino acids. Germline lookup yields CDR1 KGHSH and CDR2 LQKENI. The V gene lost 3 bases and the J gene lost 7 bases, with 7 bases spanning the gap. Written as DNA, the CDR3 is TGTGCCAGCTCACCGGGGGGTAATGAGCAGTTCTTC. Protein sequence: CASSPGGNEQFF.

In this sample, this clone turned up once. The chain uses TRBV10-3 and TRBJ2-2; a weak D match, TRBD1 (6 bases). Per the germline V gene, CDR1 is ENHRY and CDR2 is SYGVKD. The CDR3 loop spans 14 amino acids. V lost 10 bases to trimming and J lost 3 bases, with 15 bases between them. The DNA for the CDR3 is TGTGCCACTCGGACAGCCCGGGACACCGGGGAGCTGTTTTTT. Protein product: CATRTARDTGELFF.

This clone was seen only a few times. The J gene is TRBJ2-2, the V gene TRBV27, with 13 bases that match TRBD2. The CDR3 is made up of 22 amino acids. Germline V CDR1 and CDR2: MNHEY, SMNVEV (reference sequence). The ends lost 2 bases at V and 0 bases at J; junction bases unmatched: 15. CDR3 coding DNA: TGTGCCAGCAGTTTACGATACGACGGGACTAGCGGGAACATCGCGAACACCGGGGAGCTGTTTTTT. It codes for CASSLRYDGTSGNIANTGELFF.

This chain connects TRBV5-6 to TRBJ1-1; 7 bases agree with TRBD1. This CDR3 region has 13 residues. V lost 4 bases to trimming and J lost 3 bases; unmatched junction nucleotides: 3. The germline V gene encodes CDR1 SGHDT and CDR2 YYEEEE. The CDR3 coding sequence is TGTGCCAGCAGCCTGGGGACAGACACTGAAGCTTTCTTT. Amino acids: CASSLGTDTEAFF.

The rearrangement uses TRBV9 and TRBJ2-3; 7 bases are a match to TRBD1. Germline V gene data show CDR1 as SGDLS and CDR2 as YYNGEE. The CDR3 is 16 amino acids. V was pared by 4 bases and J by 2 bases, with 10 bases of the junction left unmatched. CDR3 in DNA: TGTGCCAGCAGCCCCCGGACAGGTCGGGCCACAGATACGCAGTATTTT. This gives the protein CASSPRTGRATDTQYF.

This clone was counted a single time. The rearrangement links TRBV5-4 to TRBJ1-6; TRBD1 aligns across 7 bases. Germline V gives CDR1 SGHNT, CDR2 YYREEE (reference sequence). The CDR3 runs 15 residues. V lost 4 bases to trimming and J lost 7 bases; unmatched junction nucleotides: 8. CDR3 amino acids: CASSTQQGRNSPLHF. Written as DNA, the CDR3 is TGTGCCAGCAGCACCCAACAGGGGAGGAATTCACCCCTCCACTTT.

The rearrangement joins TRBV5-6 to TRBJ2-2; no clear D. Germline assignment: CDR1 SGHDT and CDR2 YYEEEE. This CDR3 is 14 amino acids long. Trimming took 0 bases from V and 6 from J, leaving 9 bases between them. CDR3 sequence (DNA): TGTGCCAGCAGCTTGGACGGGTTCCCCGGGGAGCTGTTTTTT. Translation gives CASSLDGFPGELFF.

This sequence joins TRBV2 and TRBJ2-7, with 8 bases lining up with TRBD1. The CDR3 is 14 residues long. The V and J ends lost 7 bases and 3 bases, in that order; junction bases with no gene match: 8. The germline CDR1 and CDR2 sequences are SNHLY and FYNNEI. CDR3 loop: CASNRQGMVYEQYF. The CDR3 region has the DNA TGTGCCAGCAACCGACAGGGGATGGTCTACGAGCAGTACTTC.

This clone occurred a few times. The J gene is TRBJ2-7, the V gene TRBV6-1; TRBD2 is a possible D gene (5 bases). CDR3 size: 14 residues. The germline gives CDR1 MNHNS, CDR2 SASEGT. V lost 3 bases and J lost 5, with 14 bases in between. CDR3 region: CASSEGARPNEQYF. For the CDR3, the DNA is TGTGCCAGCAGTGAGGGAGCTCGGCCAAACGAGCAGTACTTC.

The chain combines TRBV6-1 with TRBJ1-1; 7 positions agree with TRBD1. This CDR3 is built from 14 residues. Germline V CDR1 and CDR2: MNHNS, SASEGT. After removal of 5 bases from V and 9 bases from J, the junction contained 12 bases not matched to a gene. The CDR3 region has the DNA TGTGCCAGCAGTTCCACCGGGACAGTCGATAAAGCTTTCTTT. This gives the protein CASSSTGTVDKAFF.

This clone appeared once. CDR3 amino acids: CASNGGMADTQYF. CDR3 nucleotide sequence: TGCGCCAGCAACGGGGGAATGGCAGATACGCAGTATTTT. The chain joins TRBV5-1 to TRBJ2-3; weak D call: TRBD2 (6 bases). Germline CDR1 is SGHRS and CDR2 is YFSETQ. The CDR3 is 13 amino acids. The germline V and J ends were trimmed by 6 bases and 4 bases, with 12 bases remaining between them.

This clone has a count of ten or more. The V call is TRBV7-8, the J call TRBJ2-2; weak D call: TRBD1 (6 bases). CDR1 and CDR2 from the germline V gene are SGHVS and FQNEAQ. This CDR3 is 14 amino acids long. V shed 6 bases and J shed 7 bases, with 15 bases lying between them. The CDR3 coding sequence is TGTGCCAGCAGGCGACAGGCCTTGGGCGGGGAGCTGTTTTTT. Residues: CASRRQALGGELFF.

The chain employs TRBV30 and TRBJ1-1, with TRBD1 as a possible D gene (6 bases). Trimming pared 4 bases from V and 2 bases from J, leaving 14 bases between. Germline values: CDR1 GTSNPN, CDR2 SVGIG (reference sequence). The CDR3 contains 14 residues. In DNA form, the CDR3 reads TGTGCCTGGAAGGGGGATCGTAAAAACACTGAAGCTTTCTTT. It specifies CAWKGDRKNTEAFF.

The J gene is TRBJ2-5, the V gene TRBV6-6, with TRBD2 identical over 7 bases. The CDR3 totals 14 residues. Trimming cost V 5 bases and J 5 bases; bases outside gene matches: 8. The germline gives CDR1 MNHNY, CDR2 SVGAGI (reference sequence). The CDR3 here is CASSTLAFQETQYF. As DNA, the CDR3 is TGTGCCAGCAGTACACTAGCGTTTCAGGAGACCCAGTACTTC.

This chain joins TRBV4-1 and TRBJ1-6, with D possibly matching TRBD1 (5 bases). The CDR3 contains 16 residues. Germline values: CDR1 MGHRA, CDR2 YSYEKL. Trimming stripped 4 bases from V and 7 bases from J, with 17 bases between. The CDR3 is CASSRLEGLENSPLHF. As DNA, the CDR3 is TGCGCCAGCAGCCGGCTCGAGGGACTGGAGAATTCACCCCTCCACTTT.

CDR3 amino acids: CASSEYVEGYEQYF. DNA for the CDR3: TGCGCCAGCAGTGAGTACGTTGAGGGCTACGAGCAGTACTTC. The rearrangement links TRBV10-2 to TRBJ2-7; a possible D gene is TRBD2 (5 bases). CDR1 WSHSY and CDR2 SAAADI come from the germline V gene. V lost 1 base and J 3 bases, leaving 10 bases between the germline ends. This CDR3 comprises 14 residues.

The chain recombines TRBV6-5 with TRBJ2-1; unclear D gene. Germline CDR1 and CDR2: MNHEY and SVGAGI. V dropped 0 bases and J dropped 6 bases, with 6 bases sitting between them. CDR3 length equals 13 residues. In nucleotides, the CDR3 is TGTGCCAGCAGTTACTCGAACGGCAATGAGCAGTTCTTC. Its translation is CASSYSNGNEQFF.

This clone was picked up a small number of times. The gene calls are TRBV11-2 and TRBJ2-7; D not certain. V lost 5 bases to trimming and J lost 5 bases, with 4 bases between them. This CDR3 spans 10 amino acids. Germline V gene lookup returns CDR1 SGHAT and CDR2 FQNNGV. This CDR3 reads CASSLHEQYF. The CDR3 DNA sequence: TGTGCCAGCAGCCTACACGAGCAGTACTTC.

The V call is TRBV19, the J call TRBJ1-5, with D tentatively TRBD1 (6 bases). CDR1 is LNHDA and CDR2 is SQIVND in the germline V gene (reference sequence). CDR3 size: 15 residues. Trimming took 5 bases from V and 6 from J, leaving 17 bases between them. The CDR3 loop reads CASSPRQEGSQPQHF. CDR3 bases: TGTGCCAGTAGTCCACGACAGGAAGGGAGTCAGCCCCAGCATTTT.

The chain employs TRBV28 and TRBJ1-1; the match to TRBD1 covers 10 bases. The CDR3 is 12 residues long. The V and J ends lost 6 bases and 11 bases, in that order; junction bases with no gene match: 6. Germline V lookup: CDR1 MDHEN, CDR2 SYDVKM. The CDR3 reads CASRGQGLAAFF. In nucleotides, the CDR3 is TGTGCCAGCAGGGGACAGGGGTTGGCTGCTTTCTTT.

CDR3 in DNA: TGTGCCAGCAGCTTAGCACTAGCGGGGCCGAAGCTGCAGGAGACCCAGTACTTC. It translates to CASSLALAGPKLQETQYF. V is TRBV7-6 and J is TRBJ2-5; 10 nucleotides agree with TRBD2. V lost 0 bases, J lost 5 bases, and 12 bases stayed unmatched. The CDR3 loop spans 18 amino acids. Germline CDR1 and CDR2: SGHVS and FNYEAQ.

The V and J genes are TRBV11-2 and TRBJ1-2; maybe TRBD1 (5 bases). This CDR3 comprises 16 residues. Germline V gives CDR1 SGHAT, CDR2 FQNNGV. Between the trimmed V and J ends, which lost 5 bases and 8 bases, there was a span of 24 bases. This CDR3 is CASSQATGSLLGGYTF. The DNA of the CDR3 is TGTGCCAGCAGCCAAGCAACAGGTTCTCTCCTAGGAGGCTACACCTTC.

The gene calls are TRBV5-1 and TRBJ1-1; 8 bases line up with TRBD1. The CDR3 has 15 amino acids. The trim removed 2 bases at V and 5 bases at J, leaving 8 bases unmatched. The germline V gene has CDR1 SGHRS and CDR2 YFSETQ. CDR3 in amino acids: CASSLVPGGLTEAFF. The DNA of the CDR3 is TGCGCCAGCAGCTTAGTCCCAGGGGGCTTGACTGAAGCTTTCTTT.

The chain joins TRBV5-6 to TRBJ2-7; 10 nucleotides line up with TRBD1. This CDR3 is built from 15 residues. V lost 0 bases and J lost 4; bases outside the gene matches: 4. In germline, CDR1 is SGHDT, CDR2 YYEEEE. As DNA, the CDR3 is TGTGCCAGCAGCTTGGTGGGGACAGGGGTGTACGAGCAGTACTTC. Amino acid sequence: CASSLVGTGVYEQYF.

The rearrangement uses TRBV5-6 and TRBJ1-1; no definite D call. Germline values: CDR1 SGHDT, CDR2 YYEEEE. V gave up 0 bases and J gave up 0 bases, with 18 bases separating them. This CDR3 comprises 18 residues. CDR3: CASSLGADSGGLNTEAFF. DNA of the CDR3: TGTGCCAGCAGCTTGGGTGCCGATTCGGGAGGTCTGAACACTGAAGCTTTCTTT.

V usage is TRBV7-8 and J usage is TRBJ2-7, with 7 bases identical to TRBD1. Germline CDR1 and CDR2: SGHVS and FQNEAQ. V lost 7 bases and J lost 4; bases outside the gene matches: 7. CDR3 length: 13 amino acids. CDR3 nucleotide sequence: TGTGCCAGCAACACCGAGGGGGCATACGAGCAGTACTTC. Translated, it gives CASNTEGAYEQYF.

The table lists this clone with a few counts. V is TRBV14 and J is TRBJ2-1; TRBD2 is a possible D gene (6 bases). Trimming cost V 4 bases and J 5 bases, with 9 bases left between them. The germline gives CDR1 SGHDN, CDR2 FVKESK. This CDR3 region has 13 residues. CDR3 coding DNA: TGTGCCAGCAGCCCCCGGGGGAACAATGAGCAGTTCTTC. Translated: CASSPRGNNEQFF. Supplemented by reference TRBV14 and TRBJ2-1, the full variable domain reads EAGVTQFPSHSVIEKGQTVTLRCDPISGHDNLYWYRRVMGKEIKFLLHFVKESKQDESGMPNNRFLAERTGGTYSTLKVQPAELEDSGVYFCASSPRGNNEQFFGPGTRLTVL.